This record concerns one TCR beta chain sequence. The CDR3 totals 16 residues. Trimming shortened V by 11 bases and J by 3 bases, and 22 bases separated the two germline ends. Germline assignment: CDR1 LNHDA and CDR2 SQIVND (reference sequence). These data are taken from a study of T cell responses to AZD1222 COVID-19 vaccine. Profiled with immunoSEQ multiplex PCR; TCRdb holds only in-frame clones, not every one. Of about 140,000 clones listed, roughly 91% were seen once; the top ten hold approximately 6.8%. The sequence came from an adult who received the AZD1222 COVID-19 vaccine. The V gene is TRBV19, the J gene TRBJ1-4; D uncertain. Sequencing used peripheral blood, obtained 28 days after the second AZD1222 dose. CDR3 sequence reads: CAGLPGLPTPNEKLFF. The CDR3, as DNA: TGTGCCGGACTACCGGGCCTCCCGACCCCTAATGAAAAACTGTTTTTT.